Listed below are T cell receptor beta chains from one sample, sequenced in a study of T cell changes during pregnancy in multiple sclerosis. Sequenced by immunoSEQ multiplex PCR; TCRdb stores in-frame clones only, minus some. Among about 36,000 clones listed, just over 90% were seen once. The sequencing used CD4+ T cells from peripheral blood mononuclear cells, collected in the first trimester of pregnancy. The receptor set was obtained from a female donor with multiple sclerosis, enrolled in a pregnancy study. Each CDR3 is given with its conserved first and last residue. A D gene is named only where the DNA matches it firmly. Some rows mark clone size as missing; the rest say once, few, many or name a class of expanded clone.

d_call,v_call,j_call,clone_size,cdr3_aa,cdr3_nt
-,TRBV27,TRBJ1-1,few,CASSYTTGITEAFF,TGTGCCAGCAGTTACACCACAGGAATCACTGAAGCTTTCTTT
TRBD1,TRBV9,TRBJ2-7,-,CASSVILRDRRRWRSYEQYF,TGTGCCAGCAGCGTAATACTCCGGGACAGGAGGAGGTGGCGCTCCTACGAGCAGTACTTC
-,TRBV6-6,TRBJ2-2,-,CASEDGGVITGELFF,TGTGCCAGCGAGGACGGGGGAGTAATCACCGGGGAGCTGTTTTTT
TRBD2,TRBV4-1,TRBJ2-1,-,CASSQVGGSSYNEQFF,TGCGCCAGCAGCCAAGTGGGGGGGAGCTCCTACAATGAGCAGTTCTTC
-,TRBV7-8,TRBJ1-1,-,CASSLLAGLMNTEAFF,TGTGCCAGCAGCTTACTAGCCGGACTGATGAACACTGAAGCTTTCTTT
-,TRBV5-1,TRBJ1-5,-,CASSLVPAGTNQPQHF,TGCGCCAGCAGCTTGGTACCAGCAGGGACTAATCAGCCCCAGCATTTT
-,TRBV4-1,TRBJ1-1,-,CASSQDIGGGAFF,TGCGCCAGCAGCCAAGATATCGGGGGAGGAGCTTTCTTT
TRBD1,TRBV19,TRBJ1-5,-,CASTPAGGGQPQHF,TGTGCCAGTACACCCGCAGGGGGAGGTCAGCCCCAGCATTTT
TRBD1,TRBV5-1,TRBJ1-3,-,CASSASGTGSGNTIYF,TGCGCCAGCAGCGCGTCCGGGACAGGATCTGGAAACACCATATATTTT
-,TRBV6-5,TRBJ2-1,-,CASSYSFTSPNEQFF,TGTGCCAGCAGTTACTCGTTCACTAGTCCGAATGAGCAGTTCTTC
-,TRBV28,TRBJ2-7,-,CASSFTSSYEQYF,TGTGCCAGCAGTTTCACTTCTTCCTACGAGCAGTACTTC
TRBD1,TRBV7-9,TRBJ2-7,-,CASTLEPDRGDEQYF,TGTGCCAGCACCTTGGAGCCGGACAGGGGCGACGAGCAGTACTTC
-,TRBV7-6,TRBJ2-1,-,CASSLVGLIGNEQFF,TGTGCCAGCAGCTTAGTCGGACTGATCGGCAATGAGCAGTTCTTC
-,TRBV10-1,TRBJ2-5,-,CASSESGTQETQYF,TGCGCCAGCAGTGAGTCCGGGACACAAGAGACCCAGTACTTC
TRBD1,TRBV2,TRBJ1-2,-,CASPGAAGGTANYGYTF,TGTGCCAGCCCGGGCGCGGCAGGGGGGACGGCTAACTATGGCTACACCTTC
-,TRBV5-5,TRBJ2-7,-,CASSRTLYEQYF,TGTGCCAGCAGCCGGACTCTCTACGAGCAGTACTTC
TRBD1,TRBV28,TRBJ1-2,few,CASSVAGTVDGYTF,TGTGCCAGCAGCGTTGCCGGGACAGTGGATGGCTACACCTTC
TRBD1,TRBV27,TRBJ1-1,-,CASSFFGVQGATEAFF,TGTGCCAGCAGTTTTTTCGGGGTACAGGGGGCCACTGAAGCTTTCTTT
-,TRBV5-1,TRBJ2-7,-,CASSLEPGRIGEQYF,TGCGCCAGCAGCTTGGAGCCGGGTAGGATAGGCGAGCAGTACTTC
TRBD2,TRBV7-7,TRBJ2-5,once,CASSQRLASGETQYF,TGTGCCAGCAGCCAAAGACTAGCGTCAGGGGAGACCCAGTACTTC
TRBD1,TRBV29-1,TRBJ2-5,-,CSIGGAPGETQYF,TGCAGCATAGGGGGCGCCCCGGGAGAGACCCAGTACTTC
TRBD2,TRBV27,TRBJ2-1,-,CASRFGIAGGNSEQFF,TGTGCCAGCAGATTCGGGATTGCGGGAGGGAATAGTGAGCAGTTCTTC
TRBD1,TRBV5-4,TRBJ2-7,-,CASSLGQGAREQYF,TGTGCCAGCAGCTTGGGACAGGGGGCACGGGAGCAGTACTTC
-,TRBV7-2,TRBJ1-1,-,CASSLRGTEAFF,TGTGCCAGCAGCTTACGGGGTACTGAAGCTTTCTTT
TRBD1,TRBV5-1,TRBJ1-1,-,CASSQQGGQATEAFF,TGCGCCAGCAGCCAACAGGGGGGCCAGGCCACTGAAGCTTTCTTT
-,TRBV18,TRBJ1-5,-,CASSPRAGTGSGVGNQPQHF,TGTGCCAGCTCACCACGAGCGGGAACAGGGTCAGGGGTTGGCAATCAGCCCCAGCATTTT
TRBD1,TRBV7-3,TRBJ2-2,-,CASSIGTVPGELFF,TGTGCCAGCAGCATTGGGACAGTCCCCGGGGAGCTGTTTTTT
TRBD1,TRBV19,TRBJ1-2,-,CASSRRGPANYGYTF,TGTGCCAGTAGTAGAAGGGGGCCAGCTAACTATGGCTACACCTTC
TRBD1,TRBV28,TRBJ2-7,-,CASSFAGTGGNEQYF,TGTGCCAGCAGTTTCGCCGGGACAGGGGGCAACGAGCAGTACTTC
TRBD1,TRBV5-1,TRBJ2-2,-,CASSVAGPSGTGAGELFF,TGCGCCAGCAGCGTCGCCGGCCCTTCAGGGACAGGGGCCGGGGAGCTGTTTTTT
TRBD2,TRBV19,TRBJ2-1,-,CASGVIAGVSNEQFF,TGTGCCAGTGGGGTAATAGCGGGAGTTAGCAATGAGCAGTTCTTC
-,TRBV5-1,TRBJ2-5,-,CASSLEGEETQYF,TGCGCCAGCAGCTTGGAGGGGGAAGAGACCCAGTACTTC
-,TRBV6-6,TRBJ1-4,-,CASSYTGPKGEKLFF,TGTGCCAGCAGTTACACCGGGCCCAAGGGGGAAAAACTGTTTTTT
-,TRBV5-1,TRBJ1-4,-,CASSGGTNEKLFF,TGCGCCAGCTCTGGCGGCACTAATGAAAAACTGTTTTTT
-,TRBV27,TRBJ2-7,-,CASSSIADFSYEQYF,TGTGCCAGCAGTTCGATAGCGGATTTTTCCTACGAGCAGTACTTC
TRBD1,TRBV18,TRBJ2-7,few,CASSPGQGAKADRYEQYF,TGTGCCAGCTCACCAGGACAGGGGGCGAAGGCCGATCGTTACGAGCAGTACTTC
-,TRBV19,TRBJ1-5,-,CASSIQGGNQPQHF,TGTGCCAGTAGTATTCAGGGCGGCAATCAGCCCCAGCATTTT
-,TRBV28,TRBJ2-1,-,CASRVRFLSYNEQFF,TGTGCCAGCAGGGTTCGGTTCCTCTCCTACAATGAGCAGTTCTTC
-,TRBV5-1,TRBJ2-5,-,CASSLGGRAEETQYF,TGCGCCAGCAGCTTGGGGGGCCGGGCGGAGGAGACCCAGTACTTC
TRBD2,TRBV6-6,TRBJ2-7,-,CASSPREGPYEQYF,TGTGCCAGCAGTCCCCGGGAGGGGCCCTACGAGCAGTACTTC
-,TRBV6-6,TRBJ1-4,-,CASAGEGVEKLFF,TGTGCCAGTGCGGGGGAAGGGGTTGAAAAACTGTTTTTT
TRBD1,TRBV28,TRBJ1-2,-,CASSLGQVPLYGYTF,TGTGCCAGCAGCTTGGGACAGGTACCACTCTATGGCTACACCTTC
TRBD2,TRBV7-6,TRBJ2-3,-,CASSPHAGGFQDTQYF,TGTGCCAGCAGCCCCCACGCGGGAGGATTCCAAGATACGCAGTATTTT
TRBD2,TRBV5-4,TRBJ2-5,once,CASSLGRGGQETQYF,TGTGCCAGCAGCCTGGGGAGGGGCGGGCAAGAGACCCAGTACTTC
TRBD1,TRBV27,TRBJ1-1,-,CASSSYRDRVGAFF,TGTGCCAGCAGTTCCTACCGGGACAGGGTTGGAGCTTTCTTT